This T cell receptor beta chain stems from a study of T cell responses to AZD1222 COVID-19 vaccine. Germline CDR1 is WSHSY and CDR2 is SAAADI. The CDR3 length is 15 residues. Trimming at V came to 5 bases and at J to 5 bases, leaving 6 bases not matched to a gene. This table comes from immunoSEQ multiplex PCR, and its TCRdb copy is limited to in-frame clones, with some not included. Here the sample spans about 180,000 clones, 80% to 95% being singletons. The rearrangement uses TRBV10-2 and TRBJ1-6; the match to TRBD1 covers 7 bases. Sequenced here: peripheral blood, sampled 28 days after the second dose of the MenACWY control vaccine. This clonotype was sampled from an adult who received the MenACWY meningococcal vaccine as a control. CDR3 in DNA: TGCGCCAGCAGTAGGGCGGGACAGAATAATTCACCCCTCCACTTT. Amino acids: CASSRAGQNNSPLHF.